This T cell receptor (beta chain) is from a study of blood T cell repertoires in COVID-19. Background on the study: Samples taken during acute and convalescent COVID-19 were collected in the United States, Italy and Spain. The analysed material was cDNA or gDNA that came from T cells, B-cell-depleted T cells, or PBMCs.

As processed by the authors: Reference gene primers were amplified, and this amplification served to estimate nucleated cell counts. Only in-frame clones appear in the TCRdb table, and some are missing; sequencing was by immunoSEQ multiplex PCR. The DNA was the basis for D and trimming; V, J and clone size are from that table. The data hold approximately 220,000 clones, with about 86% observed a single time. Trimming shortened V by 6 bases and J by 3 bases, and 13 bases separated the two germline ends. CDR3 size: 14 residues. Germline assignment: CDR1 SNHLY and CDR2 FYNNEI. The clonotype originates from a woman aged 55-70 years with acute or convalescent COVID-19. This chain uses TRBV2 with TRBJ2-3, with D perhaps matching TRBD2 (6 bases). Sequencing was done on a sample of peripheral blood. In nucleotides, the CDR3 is TGTGCCAGCAGGGGGGGTATGTTGACAGATACGCAGTATTTT. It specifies CASRGGMLTDTQYF.